This is a list of T cell receptor beta chains from one sample in a study of a mutant IDH1 vaccine in newly diagnosed glioma. Sequenced by immunoSEQ multiplex PCR; TCRdb stores in-frame clones only, minus some. The table lists over 55,000 clones, 90% of them singletons, with around 4.4% in the top ten. These receptors' antigens are unknown. The sample was PBMCs, taken from a glioma patient whose treatment included an IDH1 peptide vaccine. These receptors all stem from a woman aged 40 to 50 with glioma. Both conserved end residues are part of each CDR3. D genes are given only for firm matches. Expanded clones are given a class, and other clones once, few, many or no size at all.

TRBJ1-2,NA,NA,TRBV6-5,CASRLLEGSYGYTF,TGTGCCAGCAGGCTTCTCGAGGGCAGCTATGGCTACACCTTC
TRBJ1-1,TRBD1,NA,TRBV10-3,CAISGTRTGGHEAFF,TGTGCCATCAGTGGTACACGGACAGGGGGGCATGAAGCTTTCTTT
TRBJ2-5,TRBD2,NA,TRBV18,CASSPLDGGRPRETQYF,TGTGCCAGCTCACCACTCGACGGGGGGAGACCCAGGGAGACCCAGTACTTC
TRBJ2-7,TRBD2,NA,TRBV19,CASSVSGTSVGEQYF,TGTGCCAGTAGTGTATCCGGGACTAGCGTCGGCGAGCAGTACTTC
TRBJ2-1,NA,NA,TRBV7-9,CASSLDPEYEQFF,TGTGCCAGCAGCTTAGATCCCGAATATGAGCAGTTCTTC
TRBJ2-3,NA,NA,TRBV5-1,CASSLDFRTDTQYF,TGCGCCAGCAGCTTGGATTTCCGCACAGATACGCAGTATTTT
TRBJ2-5,NA,NA,TRBV2,CASRPLGGTQYF,TGTGCCAGCAGACCCTTGGGGGGGACCCAGTACTTC
TRBJ2-1,NA,NA,TRBV7-9,CASSSPGGFGVGQFF,TGTGCCAGCAGCTCACCCGGGGGCTTTGGGGTCGGGCAGTTCTTC
TRBJ2-5,TRBD2,NA,TRBV27,CASRAGLAGGEETQYF,TGTGCCAGCAGAGCAGGACTAGCGGGAGGGGAGGAGACCCAGTACTTC
TRBJ1-1,NA,few,TRBV4-3,CASSQGTSEAFF,TGCGCCAGCAGCCAAGGTACATCTGAAGCTTTCTTT
TRBJ1-2,NA,NA,TRBV6-5,CASSYSRLGGYGYTF,TGTGCCAGCAGTTACTCGAGGCTCGGGGGGTATGGCTACACCTTC
TRBJ1-5,NA,NA,TRBV7-2,CASSLHPSNQPQHF,TGTGCCAGCAGCTTGCACCCTAGCAATCAGCCCCAGCATTTT
TRBJ1-1,TRBD1,NA,TRBV29-1,CSVFTGATEAFF,TGCAGCGTCTTTACAGGGGCCACTGAAGCTTTCTTT
TRBJ2-2,NA,NA,TRBV19,CASSIGAGSTGELFF,TGTGCCAGTAGTATAGGGGCAGGGAGTACCGGGGAGCTGTTTTTT
TRBJ2-2,NA,NA,TRBV9,CASSVRSGGAGELFF,TGTGCCAGCAGCGTACGTAGTGGAGGGGCCGGGGAGCTGTTTTTT
TRBJ2-2,NA,NA,TRBV19,CASSIQGFGELFF,TGTGCCAGTAGTATACAGGGCTTCGGGGAGCTGTTTTTT
TRBJ1-5,NA,NA,TRBV30,CAWSFGPSPNQPQHF,TGTGCCTGGAGTTTTGGACCGTCGCCTAATCAGCCCCAGCATTTT
TRBJ1-1,TRBD1,medium-sized,TRBV4-2,CASSLRQGPEAFF,TGTGCCAGCAGCCTACGACAGGGTCCTGAAGCTTTCTTT
TRBJ1-1,NA,NA,TRBV27,CASRSSSRNTEAFF,TGTGCCAGCAGGAGTTCGAGTAGGAACACTGAAGCTTTCTTT
TRBJ1-1,TRBD1,NA,TRBV4-3,CASSSDRGPPTTTEAFF,TGCGCCAGCAGTTCGGACAGGGGGCCTCCAACAACCACTGAAGCTTTCTTT
TRBJ1-5,NA,NA,TRBV5-1,CASSLDGGGSNQPQHF,TGCGCCAGCAGCTTGGATGGAGGGGGAAGCAATCAGCCCCAGCATTTT
TRBJ2-1,NA,NA,TRBV29-1,CSVVQTYRENSYNEQFF,TGCAGCGTTGTCCAAACCTACAGGGAAAACTCCTACAATGAGCAGTTCTTC
TRBJ1-1,TRBD1,NA,TRBV5-1,CASRGWDRDNTEAFF,TGCGCCAGCAGGGGATGGGACAGGGATAACACTGAAGCTTTCTTT
TRBJ2-3,NA,NA,TRBV7-9,CASSPRPGGDTQYF,TGTGCCAGCAGTCCTCGCCCCGGTGGAGATACGCAGTATTTT
TRBJ1-1,NA,NA,TRBV19,CASSIVPEGTEAFF,TGTGCCAGTAGTATAGTCCCCGAGGGCACTGAAGCTTTCTTT
TRBJ2-7,TRBD2,NA,TRBV10-3,CAISTTSGLYEQYF,TGTGCCATCAGTACGACTAGCGGGCTCTACGAGCAGTACTTC
TRBJ2-1,TRBD2,NA,TRBV5-4,CASSLAPSGGNEQFF,TGTGCCAGCAGCTTGGCGCCTAGCGGGGGAAATGAGCAGTTCTTC
TRBJ2-2,TRBD2,once,TRBV7-3,CASSRSGTNTGELFF,TGTGCCAGCAGCCGCAGCGGGACGAACACCGGGGAGCTGTTTTTT
TRBJ2-7,TRBD2,NA,TRBV28,CASNEAGGPEQYF,TGTGCCAGCAATGAGGCGGGAGGGCCCGAGCAGTACTTC
TRBJ1-5,NA,NA,TRBV9,CASSGDPYSNQPQHF,TGTGCCAGCAGTGGAGATCCTTATAGCAATCAGCCCCAGCATTTT
TRBJ1-5,NA,NA,TRBV30,CAWIIDSPIEAQHF,TGTGCCTGGATCATTGACAGTCCGATCGAGGCCCAGCATTTT
TRBJ1-5,NA,few,TRBV30,CAWSVGGLYSNQPQHF,TGTGCCTGGAGTGTGGGAGGGTTATATAGCAATCAGCCCCAGCATTTT
TRBJ1-5,TRBD1,NA,TRBV7-9,CASSLAGGYSNQPQHF,TGTGCCAGCAGCTTGGCAGGGGGCTATAGCAATCAGCCCCAGCATTTT
TRBJ2-7,NA,NA,TRBV4-1,CASSPSRGSSYEQYF,TGCGCCAGCAGCCCCAGCCGGGGAAGCTCCTACGAGCAGTACTTC
TRBJ2-1,NA,NA,TRBV15,CATSGLEGDSYNEQFF,TGTGCCACCAGCGGACTTGAGGGAGACTCCTACAATGAGCAGTTCTTC
TRBJ2-7,TRBD2,NA,TRBV5-1,CASSLTSGSHEQYF,TGCGCCAGCAGCTTAACTAGCGGGAGCCACGAGCAGTACTTC
TRBJ2-3,NA,NA,TRBV10-3,CAISESWLASDTQYF,TGTGCCATCAGTGAGTCATGGCTAGCGTCAGATACGCAGTATTTT
TRBJ1-1,TRBD1,NA,TRBV7-9,CASSSGQRGTEAFF,TGTGCCAGCAGCTCGGGACAGAGAGGCACTGAAGCTTTCTTT
TRBJ2-1,NA,NA,TRBV9,CASSVGPANEQFF,TGTGCCAGCAGCGTAGGTCCCGCCAATGAGCAGTTCTTC
TRBJ2-7,NA,NA,TRBV4-2,CASSPLSGDLNYEQYF,TGTGCCAGCAGCCCCCTAAGTGGGGACTTGAACTACGAGCAGTACTTC
TRBJ1-5,TRBD1,few,TRBV15,CATSRDRGNQPQHF,TGTGCCACCAGCAGGGACAGGGGCAATCAGCCCCAGCATTTT
TRBJ1-1,NA,NA,TRBV29-1,CSVRTRGRENTEAFF,TGCAGCGTCAGAACGAGAGGTCGCGAGAACACTGAAGCTTTCTTT
TRBJ2-3,NA,NA,TRBV4-3,CASSQGTFRTDTQYF,TGCGCCAGCAGCCAAGGAACTTTTCGCACAGATACGCAGTATTTT
TRBJ2-7,TRBD2,NA,TRBV4-3,CASSPGTSGTYEQYF,TGCGCCAGCAGCCCCGGGACTAGCGGAACCTACGAGCAGTACTTC
TRBJ2-2,NA,NA,TRBV19,CASRTSGLATGELFF,TGTGCCAGTAGGACATCAGGGTTGGCCACCGGGGAGCTGTTTTTT
TRBJ2-5,TRBD2,NA,TRBV4-2,CASSQDLSRTSGSGSLETQYF,TGTGCCAGCAGCCAAGATCTTAGTCGGACTAGCGGGAGTGGGTCATTAGAGACCCAGTACTTC
TRBJ1-1,NA,NA,TRBV5-4,CASSADGNPEAFF,TGTGCCAGCAGCGCGGACGGGAACCCTGAAGCTTTCTTT